Following are 32 T cell receptor beta chains from one sample sequenced in a study of blood T cells in healthy people across ages. A J-beta primer mix and a sample-barcoded 5' primer were used in a second PCR of about 7 to 12 cycles. TCRdb passed the 5' RACE reads through MiXCR, listing each CDR3 protein once. The sample comprises around 650,000 distinct CDR3 sequences, 40% to 50% of which are singletons, and around 30% rests with the top ten. Sequencing was performed on blood. The receptors shown here come from a man at least 80 years old in good health.

This clonotype came up a few times. This chain links TRBV2 with TRBJ2-1; 7 bases are shared with TRBD1. V lost 7 bases to trimming and J lost 5 bases; unmatched junction nucleotides: 8. The CDR3 is made up of 14 amino acids. Germline CDR1 is SNHLY and CDR2 is FYNNEI. The CDR3 sequence: CASKNDRVDNEQFF. The DNA of the CDR3 is TGTGCCAGCAAAAATGACAGGGTTGACAATGAGCAGTTCTTC.

The V and J genes are TRBV7-2 and TRBJ2-3, with D tentatively TRBD2 (5 bases). CDR1 and CDR2 (germline): SGHTA, FQGNSA. This CDR3 has 13 amino acids. V lost 5 bases and J 5 bases, leaving 11 bases between the germline ends. CDR3 DNA sequence: TGTGCCAGCAGCAAACTAGTTCGAGATACGCAGTATTTT. The encoded protein is CASSKLVRDTQYF.

V gene TRBV18 combines with J gene TRBJ2-1; D is unresolved. This CDR3 is built from 14 residues. CDR1 and CDR2 (germline): KGHSH, LQKENI. Trimming removed 6 bases from V and 8 bases from J, with 17 bases in between. CDR3 DNA: TGTGCCAGCTCTCCCGGAACATCTAGGGATGAGCAGTTCTTC. Translating gives CASSPGTSRDEQFF.

V and J are TRBV7-9 and TRBJ2-3; maybe TRBD2 (5 bases). Per germline, CDR1 SEHNR and CDR2 FQNEAQ (reference sequence). This CDR3 has 15 residues. Between the trimmed V and J ends, which lost 1 base and 2 bases, there was a span of 10 bases. The CDR3 protein is CASSLGRPNTDTQYF. The CDR3 nucleotides are TGTGCCAGCAGCTTAGGGAGGCCCAACACAGATACGCAGTATTTT.

Concerning this clonotype: Its ends do not fully match the called genes, so a read error is possible. As DNA, the CDR3 is TGTTCCAGCAGAACTAGCGGGGGACCCACAGATACGCAGTATTTT. It yields the protein CSSRTSGGPTDTQYF. The chain recombines TRBV2 with TRBJ2-3; 11 positions match TRBD2. The CDR3 runs to 15 residues. Germline CDR1 and CDR2: SNHLY and FYNNEI.

J is TRBJ1-6 and V is TRBV4-2; no firm D call. CDR3 length: 13 amino acids. The germline V and J ends were trimmed by 7 bases and 8 bases, with 12 bases remaining between them. Per germline, CDR1 LGHNA and CDR2 YNFKEQ. CDR3 sequence reads: CASNKGGDSPLHF. The CDR3 DNA reads as TGTGCCAGCAACAAGGGTGGAGATTCACCCCTCCACTTT.

This clonotype was seen ten or more times. This sequence joins TRBV11-3 and TRBJ2-1; the D call may be TRBD1 or TRBD2 (5 bases each). Germline values: CDR1 SGHNT, CDR2 YENEEA. The CDR3 loop spans 14 amino acids. V was pared by 6 bases and J by 0 bases, with 9 bases between. CDR3 loop: CASSAGSSYNEQFF. CDR3 DNA: TGTGCCAGCAGTGCAGGGAGCTCCTACAATGAGCAGTTCTTC.

J is TRBJ2-1 and V is TRBV6-5, with D possibly being TRBD2 (6 bases). The CDR3 sequence is 15 residues long. The V gene's germline CDR1 is MNHEY and CDR2 SVGAGI. Trimming pared 2 bases from V and 9 bases from J, leaving 17 bases between. CDR3 in amino acids: CASSYPGGGAPEQFF. CDR3 DNA: TGTGCCAGCAGTTACCCCGGAGGCGGGGCTCCTGAGCAGTTCTTC.

A few counts support this clonotype. This chain joins TRBV28 and TRBJ2-2; TRBD2 matches at 7 bases. The CDR3 runs 15 residues. V lost 4 bases to trimming and J lost 3 bases; unmatched junction nucleotides: 5. CDR1 MDHEN and CDR2 SYDVKM come from the germline V gene. CDR3 nucleotides: TGTGCCAGCAGTTCGGGGGGTCTTCACACCGGGGAGCTGTTTTTT. It is translated as CASSSGGLHTGELFF.

The V and J genes are TRBV20-1 and TRBJ1-3, with D possibly being TRBD1 (5 bases). Germline values: CDR1 DFQATT, CDR2 SNEGSKA (reference sequence). The CDR3 is 15 amino acids. V was pared by 4 bases and J by 0 bases, with 13 bases between. This CDR3 is CSANRPDTSGNTIYF. CDR3 coding DNA: TGCAGTGCTAACCGCCCGGACACCTCTGGAAACACCATATATTTT.

V usage is TRBV7-2 and J usage is TRBJ2-3; maybe TRBD2 (6 bases). Trimming took 5 bases from V and 6 from J, leaving 15 bases between them. CDR3 size: 14 residues. Germline V gene data show CDR1 as SGHTA and CDR2 as FQGNSA. DNA of the CDR3: TGTGCCAGCAGCCCACCGGGACTTTTGGATACGCAGTATTTT. It is translated as CASSPPGLLDTQYF.

Here the CDR3 DNA reads TGTGCCAGCAGCCGGGACAGGGAATTGGCCTACGAGCAGTACTTC. Its translation is CASSRDRELAYEQYF. The rearrangement joins TRBV7-2 to TRBJ2-7; TRBD1 aligns across 9 bases. CDR1 and CDR2 from the germline V gene are SGHTA and FQGNSA. Trimming at V came to 5 bases and at J to 2 bases, leaving 7 bases not matched to a gene. The CDR3 has 15 amino acids.

The chain combines TRBV7-6 with TRBJ2-2, with 8 positions matching TRBD1. The CDR3 has 16 amino acids. Germline V lookup: CDR1 SGHVS, CDR2 FNYEAQ. Trimming at V came to 4 bases and at J to 2 bases, leaving 6 bases not matched to a gene. The CDR3 DNA follows: TGTGCCAGCAGCTCGCAGACAGGGGTCAACACCGGGGAGCTGTTTTTT. Its protein is CASSSQTGVNTGELFF. The full variable domain, with the rest looked up from reference TRBV7-6 and TRBJ2-2, is GAGVSQSPRYKVTKRGQDVALRCDPISGHVSLYWYRQALGQGPEFLTYFNYEAQQDKSGLPNDRFSAERPEGSISTLTIQRTEQRDSAMYRCASSSQTGVNTGELFFGEGSRLTVL.

The DNA of the CDR3 is TGCAGTGCTAGTGCAGGAGCAGCTACGAACACCGGGGAGCTGTTTTTT. Its protein product is CSASAGAATNTGELFF. The rearrangement uses TRBV20-1 and TRBJ2-2, with D unclear. CDR1 DFQATT and CDR2 SNEGSKA come from the germline V gene (reference sequence). This CDR3 comprises 16 residues. V was shortened by 3 bases and J by 0 bases, with 14 bases between the two germline ends.

The chain combines TRBV7-9 with TRBJ2-3; TRBD2 aligns across 8 bases. CDR1 is SEHNR, CDR2 FQNEAQ, per germline (reference sequence). With 2 bases clipped from V and 2 bases from J, the junction kept 9 bases outside the gene matches. The CDR3 consists of 17 residues. CDR3 amino acids: CASSLKAAGGPTDTQYF. In DNA form, the CDR3 reads TGTGCCAGCAGCTTAAAAGCTGCGGGGGGACCCACAGATACGCAGTATTTT.

The chain recombines TRBV6-6 with TRBJ2-7; tentatively, D is TRBD1 or TRBD2 (5 bases each). Germline CDR1 is MNHNY and CDR2 is SVGAGI (reference sequence). Trimming shortened V by 6 bases and J by 10 bases, and 22 bases separated the two germline ends. The CDR3 has 14 amino acids. The CDR3 DNA sequence: TGTGCCAGCAGAGCAACAGCCGGGGCAGAGATCCAGTACTTC. It yields the protein CASRATAGAEIQYF.

This clonotype has ten or more counts. The genes are TRBV29-1 and TRBJ2-7; the D gene is possibly TRBD2 (6 bases). Looked up from germline, CDR1 is SQVTM and CDR2 is ANQGSEA. V was trimmed by 6 bases and J by 3 bases, leaving 15 bases between them. This CDR3 contains 13 residues. The CDR3 DNA is TGCAGCGTCGGACTATCCACCGGCTACGAGCAGTACTTC. Residues: CSVGLSTGYEQYF.

The CDR3 nucleotides are TGTGCCAGCAGCCGCACATATTACAATGAGCAGTTCTTC. It encodes CASSRTYYNEQFF. The gene calls are TRBV6-5 and TRBJ2-1; D gene ambiguous. Trimming removed 6 bases from V and 4 bases from J, with 10 bases in between. The CDR3 consists of 13 residues. The germline V gene has CDR1 MNHEY and CDR2 SVGAGI.

The sample holds a few counts of this clonotype. This sequence joins TRBV7-2 and TRBJ2-1, with TRBD2 as a possible D gene (5 bases). V lost 1 base and J lost 9, with 10 bases in between. The CDR3 runs 13 residues. CDR1 SGHTA and CDR2 FQGNSA come from the germline V gene. CDR3 protein: CASSLGPGGEQFF. The CDR3 bases are TGTGCCAGCAGCTTAGGTCCAGGAGGTGAGCAGTTCTTC.

A note on this clonotype: Germline and junction disagree at one end, which may indicate a read error. The V call is TRBV6-5, the J call TRBJ1-2, with 10 positions matching TRBD1. The CDR3 consists of 16 residues. Germline CDR1 reads MNHEY; CDR2 reads SVGAGI. CDR3 bases: TGTGCCCGCAGTTTCCTACGACAGGGGGCAAGCTATGGCTACACCTTC. It encodes CARSFLRQGASYGYTF.

This clonotype was counted between two and nine times. V gene TRBV24-1 combines with J gene TRBJ2-3; D might be TRBD1 (6 bases). The CDR3 is made up of 16 amino acids. Germline lookup yields CDR1 KGHDR and CDR2 SFDVKD. The V end lost 2 bases, the J end lost 6 bases, and 17 bases lay between the germline ends. This CDR3 is CATSDSGVGPGDTQYF. In nucleotides, the CDR3 is TGTGCCACCAGTGATTCAGGGGTGGGACCTGGGGATACGCAGTATTTT.

This clonotype was seen at least ten times. V is TRBV29-1 and J is TRBJ2-5; D is unclear. The CDR3 extends over 11 amino acids. Germline V gives CDR1 SQVTM, CDR2 ANQGSEA. V shed 7 bases and J shed 5 bases, with 11 bases lying between them. The CDR3 is CSAGPQETQYF. CDR3 bases: TGCAGCGCCGGTCCCCAGGAGACCCAGTACTTC.

V is TRBV29-1 and J is TRBJ1-1; 8 bases line up with TRBD1. The CDR3 is 13 amino acids. Losses at the gene ends were 5 bases for V and 3 bases for J; bases not matched to a gene: 5. Looked up from germline, CDR1 is SQVTM and CDR2 is ANQGSEA. The CDR3 spells CSVRDRYYTEAFF. The CDR3 nucleotides are TGCAGCGTTCGGGACAGGTACTACACTGAAGCTTTCTTT.

On this clonotype: Possible read error: a much larger clone is one base away. The genes are TRBV29-1 and TRBJ2-5; D may correspond to TRBD1 or TRBD2 (7 bases each). The CDR3 loop spans 12 amino acids. V was trimmed by 4 bases and J by 11 bases, leaving 17 bases between them. From germline, CDR1 is SQVTM and CDR2 ANQGSEA. The CDR3 DNA reads TGCAGCGTTGCAGACAGGGACTACGGGCAGTACTTC. Amino acid sequence: CSVADRDYGQYF.

This clonotype was found a few times. CDR3 sequence reads: CSGTGTGTYEQYF. The CDR3 nucleotides are TGCAGCGGTACGGGGACAGGGACATACGAGCAGTACTTC. The chain carries TRBV29-1 and TRBJ2-7; 9 bases are shared with TRBD1. This CDR3 region has 13 residues. After removal of 7 bases from V and 4 bases from J, the junction contained 8 bases not matched to a gene. In germline, CDR1 is SQVTM, CDR2 ANQGSEA.

This sequence joins TRBV20-1 and TRBJ2-5; D unresolved. The V end lost 5 bases, the J end lost 0 bases, and 7 bases lay between the germline ends. The CDR3 has 12 residues. CDR1 and CDR2 (germline): DFQATT, SNEGSKA (reference sequence). The CDR3 loop is CSAVEYQETQYF. CDR3 sequence (DNA): TGCAGTGCTGTAGAGTACCAAGAGACCCAGTACTTC.

This clonotype was seen just once. The chain joins TRBV27 to TRBJ1-2; D gene unclear. This CDR3 is built from 14 residues. Germline values: CDR1 MNHEY, CDR2 SMNVEV (reference sequence). The germline V and J ends were trimmed by 1 base and 4 bases, with 10 bases remaining between them. The CDR3, as DNA: TGTGCCAGCAGTTTATTAGGGCAGCCCTATGGCTACACCTTC. Translated: CASSLLGQPYGYTF.

Concerning this clonotype itself: It may be a read error: a sequence one base away is much more abundant. Here the CDR3 omits its conserved ending phenylalanine or tryptophan, so a read error is the likely source. The chain combines TRBV29-1 with TRBJ2-1; the match to TRBD1 covers 9 bases. Unmatched junction bases numbered 17, after V lost 7 bases and J lost 7 bases. The CDR3 is 16 amino acids. CDR1 and CDR2 (germline): SQVTM, ANQGSEA. CDR3 loop: CSAIPYRDRVSNEQFL. CDR3 DNA sequence: TGCAGCGCTATCCCCTACCGGGACAGGGTTTCGAATGAGCAGTTCTTA.

The chain recombines TRBV9 with TRBJ2-5, with D perhaps matching TRBD1 (7 bases). CDR1 and CDR2 (germline): SGDLS, YYNGEE. CDR3 size: 15 residues. Between the trimmed V and J ends, which lost 4 bases and 8 bases, there was a span of 21 bases. CDR3 in DNA: TGTGCCAGCAGCCCCAGGGGGAGGACTCCTCTTACCCAGTACTTC. This codes for CASSPRGRTPLTQYF.

This clonotype was picked up a small number of times. The genes are TRBV3-1 and TRBJ1-1; possibly TRBD1 for D (5 bases). With 0 bases removed from V and 4 bases from J, the gap between germline ends came to 12 bases. Germline V gene lookup returns CDR1 LGHDT and CDR2 YNNKEL (reference sequence). This CDR3 region has 15 residues. CDR3 amino acids: CASSQDALRGTEAFF. The DNA of the CDR3 is TGTGCCAGCAGCCAAGATGCCCTGAGGGGCACTGAAGCTTTCTTT.

The chain has TRBV6-2 or TRBV6-3 and TRBJ2-7; 11 bases are shared with TRBD2. This CDR3 region has 16 residues. The germline V gene encodes CDR1 MNHEY and CDR2 SVGEGT. The ends lost 1 base at V and 0 bases at J; junction bases unmatched: 2. The CDR3 region is CASSYFGTSGSYEQYF. The CDR3 DNA reads as TGTGCCAGCAGTTACTTCGGGACTAGCGGCTCCTACGAGCAGTACTTC.

J is TRBJ2-7 and V is TRBV13; TRBD1 aligns across 9 bases. Germline CDR1 PRHDT, CDR2 FYEKMQ (reference sequence). This CDR3 region has 14 residues. After removal of 5 bases from V and 6 bases from J, the junction contained 8 bases not matched to a gene. This CDR3 is CASSPKQGAVEQYF. CDR3 bases: TGTGCCAGCAGCCCGAAACAGGGGGCGGTCGAGCAGTACTTC.